This T cell receptor beta chain stems from a study of T cells in Graves' hyperthyroidism and ophthalmopathy. Broader study findings: Clonotypes that were expanded in thyroid above 0.001 mostly appeared in blood too.

The CDR3 has 15 residues. The ends lost 5 bases at V and 4 bases at J; junction bases unmatched: 4. The germline V gene has CDR1 SGHTA and CDR2 FQGTGA. TCR beta CDR3 sequences were amplified from RNA transcripts. TCR CDR3 underwent first-round RT-PCR with the HTBI primer set. Each CDR3 protein gets one entry after TCRdb re-called the multiplex PCR reads with MiXCR. The table includes 200,000 to 250,000 distinct CDR3 sequences, approximately 16% detected once. This clonotype appeared many times. As yet, its antigen is unknown. Sequenced: blood. This clonotype was sampled from a woman between 45 and 60 years old with Graves' hyperthyroidism. The rearrangement links TRBV7-3 to TRBJ2-7, with TRBD2 identical over 14 bases. This CDR3 is CASSQTSGREYEQYF. The CDR3 bases are TGTGCCAGCAGCCAGACTAGCGGGAGGGAATACGAGCAGTACTTC.